This T cell receptor beta chain originates from a study of radiation and T cells in renal cell carcinoma. The V segment lost 5 bases and the J segment 4 bases; nucleotides outside the gene matches: 6. Germline CDR1 LNHDA, CDR2 SQIVND (reference sequence). CDR3 size: 14 residues. The assay was immunoSEQ multiplex PCR, and TCRdb's table has in-frame clones only and misses some. The sample holds 100,000 or so clones, 75% to 90% seen once. Stated time point: baseline pretreatment blood. Treatment reported: 15 Gy SBRT to primary tumor, nephrectomy 4 weeks later. The TCR sequence derives from a man aged 45 to 65 with renal cell carcinoma. The J gene is TRBJ1-2, the V gene TRBV19; TRBD1 matches 8 bases. The source was blood, collected from a patient whose treatment included radiotherapy and nephrectomy. CDR3 nucleotide sequence: TGTGCCAGTAGTGGACAGGGTATCCCCTATGGCTACACCTTC. Translation: CASSGQGIPYGYTF.